By share, the clone carrying this T cell receptor (beta chain) counts as medium-sized. Its antigen is as yet unknown. The CDR3 covers 15 residues. With 6 bases removed from V and 8 bases from J, the gap between germline ends came to 23 bases. Germline CDR1 is DFQATT and CDR2 is SNEGSKA (reference sequence). The source of the sample is a study of read filtering for tumor transcriptome and immune sequencing. The wider study: Revised staging placed 8 patients in R-ISS I, over 15 in II, 6 or 7 in III. DNase treatment preceded whole-transcriptome library preparation. Per sample, TCR-region reads ranged about 4.05 to 10.27 million by IR-seq, roughly 85 to 1273 by RNA-seq. Notes on the study in general: IR-seq captured clonotypes deeper and more reliably than RNA-seq.

This library used roughly 400 ng RNA and molecular barcoded adaptors spanning alpha/delta and beta/gamma chains. From the reads, TCRdb called clonotypes with MiXCR, one entry per CDR3 protein. This sample carries tens of thousands of distinct CDR3 sequences, 12% of them seen once, and the ten largest clones take approximately 14%. The J gene is TRBJ2-1, the V gene TRBV20-1, with D maybe TRBD2 (7 bases). The specimen was a population of CD138-negative cells sorted from bone marrow. The TCR comes from a donor aged 40 or older with multiple myeloma. The CDR3 sequence is CSAQGGGGDLDEQFF. Written as DNA, the CDR3 is TGCAGTGCCCAAGGGGGGGGAGGGGATTTGGATGAGCAGTTCTTC.